Listed here are 24 T cell receptor beta chains from one sample, sequenced in a study of shared clonotypes between healthy human individuals. TCRdb's table, derived via immunoSEQ multiplex PCR, lists solely in-frame clones and lacks some. Of some 2,500,000 clones listed, approximately 90% were seen once; the top ten hold around 0.35%. Sequencing used naive CD4+ T cells from PBMCs. Subset in this sample: CD45RA+ positively selected. All receptors derive from a man younger than 35 in good health. Some clones in this sample may be carry-over from other donors' samples.

The rearrangement uses TRBV9 and TRBJ1-2; no firm D call. Germline CDR1 and CDR2: SGDLS and YYNGEE. V gave up 2 bases and J gave up 0 bases, with 14 bases separating them. This CDR3 contains 16 residues. As DNA, the CDR3 is TGTGCCAGCAGCGTCTGGCACTCAGGCACTAACTATGGCTACACCTTC. Translating gives CASSVWHSGTNYGYTF.

The chain recombines TRBV18 with TRBJ2-2; D unresolved. The CDR3 runs to 15 residues. V gave up 5 bases and J gave up 6 bases, with 16 bases separating them. The V gene's germline CDR1 is KGHSH and CDR2 LQKENI. The CDR3 DNA reads as TGTGCCAGCTCAGCGTCAGAGGATTGGGCCGGGGAGCTGTTTTTT. Its protein product is CASSASEDWAGELFF.

This sequence joins TRBV7-9 and TRBJ1-1; 7 bases map to TRBD1. Germline V gene sequence: CDR1 SEHNR, CDR2 FQNEAQ (reference sequence). Losses at the gene ends were 2 bases for V and 2 bases for J; bases not matched to a gene: 11. This CDR3 has 17 amino acids. The CDR3 here is CASSLIGGARGNTEAFF. CDR3 sequence (DNA): TGTGCCAGCAGCTTAATAGGGGGCGCCCGGGGAAACACTGAAGCTTTCTTT.

In DNA, the CDR3 is TGTGCCAGCAGCCGGGACCGCTTCTACGAGCAGTACTTC. This sequence encodes CASSRDRFYEQYF. The J gene is TRBJ2-7, the V gene TRBV5-6; the D call may be TRBD1 or TRBD2 (5 bases each). The CDR3 is 13 amino acids. The germline V and J ends were trimmed by 4 bases and 3 bases, with 11 bases remaining between them. CDR1 and CDR2 from the germline V gene are SGHDT and YYEEEE.

The chain's CDR3 is CAWSWGDEDIQYF. The CDR3 DNA sequence: TGTGCCTGGAGTTGGGGGGACGAAGACATTCAGTACTTC. The chain couples TRBV30 to TRBJ2-4; D might be TRBD2 (6 bases). CDR1 and CDR2 from the germline V gene are GTSNPN and SVGIG (reference sequence). The V end lost 2 bases, the J end lost 8 bases, and 13 bases lay between the germline ends. This CDR3 comprises 13 residues.

The chain links TRBV5-4 to TRBJ2-1; maybe TRBD2 (6 bases). Germline V lookup: CDR1 SGHNT, CDR2 YYREEE (reference sequence). The CDR3 totals 15 residues. Trimming removed 4 bases from V and 0 bases from J, with 11 bases in between. CDR3 protein: CASSRTTDSYNEQFF. The CDR3 nucleotides read TGTGCCAGCAGCCGGACTACCGACTCCTACAATGAGCAGTTCTTC.

The rearrangement links TRBV15 to TRBJ2-1; 8 bases map to TRBD1. This CDR3 has 14 amino acids. V lost 6 bases, J lost 10 bases, and 11 bases stayed unmatched. Germline lookup yields CDR1 LNHNV and CDR2 YYDKDF (reference sequence). The CDR3 is CATSLRTGKMEQFF. The CDR3 bases are TGTGCCACCAGTTTGAGGACAGGGAAAATGGAGCAGTTCTTC.

The chain has TRBV7-3 and TRBJ2-7, with 8 positions matching TRBD2. The V and J ends lost 5 bases and 3 bases, in that order; junction bases with no gene match: 12. This CDR3 region has 16 residues. Per the germline V gene, CDR1 is SGHTA and CDR2 is FQGTGA. The CDR3 protein is CASSLIAAGVRYEQYF. In DNA, the CDR3 is TGTGCCAGCAGCCTTATAGCAGCGGGAGTTCGCTACGAGCAGTACTTC.

The chain links TRBV7-9 to TRBJ2-1; unclear D gene. CDR1 is SEHNR, CDR2 FQNEAQ, per germline (reference sequence). Trimming removed 1 base at V and 8 bases at J, with 15 bases between. The CDR3 length is 15 residues. The CDR3 sequence: CASSLGRLQLDEQFF. The CDR3, as DNA: TGTGCCAGCAGCTTAGGGAGATTACAATTGGATGAGCAGTTCTTC.

This sequence joins TRBV5-1 and TRBJ2-1, with 13 positions matching TRBD2. Germline CDR1 is SGHRS and CDR2 is YFSETQ. CDR3 length equals 16 residues. Trimming at V came to 6 bases and at J to 7 bases, leaving 10 bases not matched to a gene. CDR3 in amino acids: CASTRGGTSGTNEQFF. In DNA, the CDR3 is TGCGCCAGCACCCGGGGGGGGACTAGCGGGACAAATGAGCAGTTCTTC.

Concerning this clone itself: Within the sample, other DNA sequences also encode this same CDR3. The chain employs TRBV27 and TRBJ2-7; 9 bases fit TRBD1. V gave up 7 bases and J gave up 0 bases; unmatched junction bases: 4. Germline CDR1 is MNHEY and CDR2 is SMNVEV (reference sequence). CDR3 size: 14 residues. For the CDR3, the DNA is TGTGCCAGCACGCGGGACAGGGCCTCCTACGAGCAGTACTTC. Amino acid sequence: CASTRDRASYEQYF.

The chain combines TRBV7-9 with TRBJ2-5, with 9 bases identical to TRBD2. Judging by the DNA end, TRBJ2-7 fits better; the J call may be wrong. Germline lookup yields CDR1 SEHNR and CDR2 FQNEAQ (reference sequence). The CDR3 totals 15 residues. Written as DNA, the CDR3 is TGTGCCAGCAGCTTACTGACTAGCGGCTCCTACGAGCAGTACTTC. Translating it yields CASSLLTSGSYEQYF.

The genes are TRBV19 and TRBJ2-3, with D maybe TRBD1 (5 bases). Trimming pared 3 bases from V and 1 base from J, leaving 20 bases between. Germline CDR1 LNHDA, CDR2 SQIVND (reference sequence). The CDR3 is 18 residues long. CDR3 in amino acids: CASSIGRARVVGTDTQYF. In DNA, the CDR3 is TGTGCCAGTAGTATTGGCAGGGCCAGGGTGGTGGGCACAGATACGCAGTATTTT.

V usage is TRBV19 and J usage is TRBJ1-5, with 9 positions matching TRBD1. The V gene end was trimmed by 3 bases and the J gene end by 5 bases; junction bases not matched to a gene: 8. Germline V lookup: CDR1 LNHDA, CDR2 SQIVND (reference sequence). This CDR3 has 16 residues. CDR3: CASSIPGQGTHQPQHF. The CDR3 DNA reads TGTGCCAGTAGTATTCCGGGACAGGGAACCCATCAGCCCCAGCATTTT.

For the CDR3, the DNA is TGTGCCAGCAGCTTATTGGGGGGATCTGTGTCCTACAATGAGCAGTTCTTC. It is translated as CASSLLGGSVSYNEQFF. The chain links TRBV5-8 to TRBJ2-1, with D possibly matching TRBD2 (6 bases). This CDR3 is 17 amino acids long. Germline-derived CDR1 and CDR2 are SGHTS and YDEGEE. V shed 2 bases and J shed 1 base, with 16 bases lying between them.

The rearrangement links TRBV6-5 to TRBJ2-6; D is unclear. The CDR3 extends over 15 amino acids. CDR1 and CDR2 from the germline V gene are MNHEY and SVGAGI. The ends were cut back, 2 bases at V and 5 bases at J, with 10 bases in the middle. This chain's CDR3 is CASSYRERRANVLTF. CDR3 DNA sequence: TGTGCCAGCAGTTACAGAGAAAGGAGGGCCAACGTCCTGACTTTC.

In this sample, this clone turned up once. The sample contains more than one DNA sequence encoding this CDR3. The chain is built from TRBV28 and TRBJ2-7; D gene unclear. The V gene lost 2 bases and the J gene lost 4 bases, with 3 bases spanning the gap. Germline V CDR1 and CDR2: MDHEN, SYDVKM. The CDR3 runs 11 residues. The CDR3 sequence is CASSLVYEQYF. CDR3 nucleotide sequence: TGTGCCAGCAGTTTAGTTTACGAGCAGTACTTC. Full variable domain (remainder filled in from reference TRBV28 and TRBJ2-7): DVKVTQSSRYLVKRTGEKVFLECVQDMDHENMFWYRQDPGLGLRLIYFSYDVKMKEKGDIPEGYSVSREKKERFSLILESASTNQTSMYLCASSLVYEQYFGPGTRLTVT.

The chain carries TRBV5-4 and TRBJ2-3; possibly TRBD1 or TRBD2 for D (5 bases each). The ends were cut back, 3 bases at V and 4 bases at J, with 12 bases in the middle. The CDR3 sequence is 14 residues long. Germline lookup yields CDR1 SGHNT and CDR2 YYREEE (reference sequence). The CDR3 spells CASSSPGRADTQYF. In nucleotides, the CDR3 is TGTGCCAGCAGCTCACCGGGACGGGCAGATACGCAGTATTTT.

This clone is a singleton in its sample. The chain combines TRBV2 with TRBJ2-1; 8 bases agree with TRBD2. The CDR3 totals 13 residues. The germline V gene encodes CDR1 SNHLY and CDR2 FYNNEI. V was clipped by 6 bases and J by 12 bases; unmatched bases: 10. The CDR3: CASSGQTSAVQFF. The CDR3 nucleotides are TGTGCCAGCAGCGGCCAGACTAGCGCTGTGCAGTTCTTC.

The CDR3 protein is CASSPRQGVRSNQPQHF. In DNA form, the CDR3 reads TGTGCCAGCAGCCCTCGGCAGGGAGTAAGAAGCAATCAGCCCCAGCATTTT. The genes are TRBV7-8 and TRBJ1-5, with D perhaps matching TRBD1 (5 bases). There are 17 residues in the CDR3. Looked up from germline, CDR1 is SGHVS and CDR2 is FQNEAQ. The germline V and J ends were trimmed by 5 bases and 1 base, with 18 bases remaining between them.

V is TRBV30 and J is TRBJ1-4, with D maybe TRBD1 (5 bases). CDR1 GTSNPN and CDR2 SVGIG come from the germline V gene (reference sequence). The V and J ends lost 2 bases and 8 bases respectively, with 15 bases between them. This CDR3 is built from 14 residues. The CDR3 bases are TGTGCCTGGAGTCGGCAGGGTGTGAGAGAAAAACTGTTTTTT. As protein: CAWSRQGVREKLFF.

V is TRBV27 and J is TRBJ2-7; D is possibly TRBD1 or TRBD2 (6 bases each). V lost 8 bases, J lost 1 base, and 12 bases lay in between. Germline V CDR1 and CDR2: MNHEY, SMNVEV (reference sequence). There are 13 residues in the CDR3. CDR3 DNA: TGTGCCAGCGCAAAGGGGGGATCCTACGAGCAGTACTTC. The encoded protein is CASAKGGSYEQYF.

CDR3: CASSSGTSGSSQFF. The CDR3 DNA follows: TGTGCCAGCAGCTCGGGGACTAGCGGGAGCTCGCAGTTCTTC. This chain joins TRBV7-3 and TRBJ2-1, with TRBD2 matching 14 bases. J lost 12 bases, V lost 4 bases, and 5 bases had no gene match. This CDR3 spans 14 amino acids. The germline gives CDR1 SGHTA, CDR2 FQGTGA.

The rearrangement links TRBV4-3 to TRBJ1-1; D is unclear. V lost 4 bases, J lost 1 base, and 10 bases lay in between. Germline assignment: CDR1 LGHNA and CDR2 YSLEER. The CDR3 runs 14 residues. In nucleotides, the CDR3 is TGCGCCAGCAGCCTAATCGTGGGGAACACTGAAGCTTTCTTT. Protein product: CASSLIVGNTEAFF.